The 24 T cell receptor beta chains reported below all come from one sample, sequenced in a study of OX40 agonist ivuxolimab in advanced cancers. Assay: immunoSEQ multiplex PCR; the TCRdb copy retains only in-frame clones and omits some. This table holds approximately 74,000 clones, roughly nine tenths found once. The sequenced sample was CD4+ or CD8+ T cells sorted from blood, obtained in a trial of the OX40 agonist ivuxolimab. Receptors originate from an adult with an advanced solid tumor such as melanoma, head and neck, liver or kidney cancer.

DNA for the CDR3: TGTGCCAGCGGCGGGCAGCCCCAGCATTTT. This translates into CASGGQPQHF. The V call is TRBV28, the J call TRBJ1-5; unclear D gene. Trimming took off 8 bases at V and 7 bases at J, with 6 bases between the two ends. Germline values: CDR1 MDHEN, CDR2 SYDVKM. The CDR3 has 10 residues.

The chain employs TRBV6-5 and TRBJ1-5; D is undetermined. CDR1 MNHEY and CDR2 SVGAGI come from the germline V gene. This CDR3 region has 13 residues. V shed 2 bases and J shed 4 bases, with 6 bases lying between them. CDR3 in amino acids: CASSYHGNQPQHF. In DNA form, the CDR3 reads TGTGCCAGCAGTTACCACGGGAATCAGCCCCAGCATTTT.

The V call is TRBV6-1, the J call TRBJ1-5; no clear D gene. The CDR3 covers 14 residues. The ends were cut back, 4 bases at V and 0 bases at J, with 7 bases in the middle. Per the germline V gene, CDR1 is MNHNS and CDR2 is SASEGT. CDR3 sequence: CASSVWVSNQPQHF. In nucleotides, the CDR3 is TGTGCCAGCAGTGTCTGGGTTAGCAATCAGCCCCAGCATTTT.

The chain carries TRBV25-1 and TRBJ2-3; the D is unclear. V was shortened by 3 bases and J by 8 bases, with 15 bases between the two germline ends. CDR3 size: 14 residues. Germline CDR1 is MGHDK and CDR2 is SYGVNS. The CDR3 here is CASSEVNLPSTQYF. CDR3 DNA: TGTGCCAGCAGTGAGGTCAACCTCCCAAGTACGCAGTATTTT.

CDR3 protein: CASSLDARSGELFF. As DNA, the CDR3 is TGCGCCAGCAGCTTAGACGCCAGGTCCGGGGAGCTGTTTTTT. The V and J genes are TRBV5-1 and TRBJ2-2; D unclear. Germline loops: CDR1 SGHRS, CDR2 YFSETQ. CDR3 length equals 14 residues. Trimming stripped 2 bases from V and 6 bases from J, with 11 bases between. The complete variable domain, with remaining parts taken from reference TRBV5-1 and TRBJ2-2, reads KAGVTQTPRYLIKTRGQQVTLSCSPISGHRSVSWYQQTPGQGLQFLFEYFSETQRNKGNFPGRFSGRQFSNSRSEMNVSTLELGDSALYLCASSLDARSGELFFGEGSRLTVL.

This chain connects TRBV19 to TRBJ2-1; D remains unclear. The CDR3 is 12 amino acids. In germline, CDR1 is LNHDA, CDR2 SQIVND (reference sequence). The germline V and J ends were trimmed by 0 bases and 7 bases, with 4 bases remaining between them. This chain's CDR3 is CASSIERNEQFF. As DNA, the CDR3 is TGTGCCAGTAGTATAGAGCGGAATGAGCAGTTCTTC.

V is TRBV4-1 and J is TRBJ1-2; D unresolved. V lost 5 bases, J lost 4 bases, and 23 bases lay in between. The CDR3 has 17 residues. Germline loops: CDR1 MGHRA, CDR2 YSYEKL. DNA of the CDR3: TGCGCCAGCAGCGAACTGGGCGGGCCGGGTGTCGGCTATGGCTACACCTTC. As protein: CASSELGGPGVGYGYTF.

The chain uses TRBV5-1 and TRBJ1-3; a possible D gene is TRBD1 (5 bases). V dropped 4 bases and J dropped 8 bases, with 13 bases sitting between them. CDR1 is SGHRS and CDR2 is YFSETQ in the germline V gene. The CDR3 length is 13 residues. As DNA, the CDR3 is TGCGCCAGCAGCGAGGGACCCCGAGACACCATATATTTT. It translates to CASSEGPRDTIYF.

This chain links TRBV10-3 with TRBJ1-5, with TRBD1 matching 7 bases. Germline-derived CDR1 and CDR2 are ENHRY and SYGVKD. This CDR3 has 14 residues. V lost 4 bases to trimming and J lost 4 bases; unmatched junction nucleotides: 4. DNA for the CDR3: TGTGCCATCAGTGGACAGGGAACGAATCAGCCCCAGCATTTT. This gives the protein CAISGQGTNQPQHF.

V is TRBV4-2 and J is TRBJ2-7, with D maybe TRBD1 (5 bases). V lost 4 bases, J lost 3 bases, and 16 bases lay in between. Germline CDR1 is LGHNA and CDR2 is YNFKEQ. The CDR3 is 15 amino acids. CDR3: CASSPSADSYYEQYF. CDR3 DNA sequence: TGTGCCAGCAGCCCTTCGGCCGACAGTTACTACGAGCAGTACTTC.

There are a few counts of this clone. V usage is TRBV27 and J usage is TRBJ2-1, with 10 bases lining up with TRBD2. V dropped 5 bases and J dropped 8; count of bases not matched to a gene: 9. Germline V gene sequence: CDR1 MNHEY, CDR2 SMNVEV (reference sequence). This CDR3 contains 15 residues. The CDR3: CASSQTSGATHEQFF. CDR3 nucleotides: TGTGCCAGCAGTCAAACTAGCGGGGCGACCCATGAGCAGTTCTTC.

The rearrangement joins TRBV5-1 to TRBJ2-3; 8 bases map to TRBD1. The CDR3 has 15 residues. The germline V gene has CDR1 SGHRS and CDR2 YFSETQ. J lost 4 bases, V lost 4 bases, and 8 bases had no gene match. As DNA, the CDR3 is TGCGCCAGCAGCCCTGGCAGGGGGCTGCCAGATACGCAGTATTTT. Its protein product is CASSPGRGLPDTQYF.

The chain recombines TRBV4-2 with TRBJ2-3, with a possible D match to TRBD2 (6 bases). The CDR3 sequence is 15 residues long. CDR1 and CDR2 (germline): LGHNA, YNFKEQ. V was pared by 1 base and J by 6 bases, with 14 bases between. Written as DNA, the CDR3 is TGTGCCAGCAGCCAAGGTGAAGGGGCGGGGGATACGCAGTATTTT. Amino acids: CASSQGEGAGDTQYF.

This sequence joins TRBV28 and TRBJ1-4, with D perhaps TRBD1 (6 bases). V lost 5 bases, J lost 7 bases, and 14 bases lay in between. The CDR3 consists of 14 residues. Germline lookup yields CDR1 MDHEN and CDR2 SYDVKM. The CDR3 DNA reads TGTGCCAGCAGTCTAGGGGGGCGAGGTGAAAAACTGTTTTTT. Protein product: CASSLGGRGEKLFF. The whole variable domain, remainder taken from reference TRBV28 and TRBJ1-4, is DVKVTQSSRYLVKRTGEKVFLECVQDMDHENMFWYRQDPGLGLRLIYFSYDVKMKEKGDIPEGYSVSREKKERFSLILESASTNQTSMYLCASSLGGRGEKLFFGSGTQLSVL.

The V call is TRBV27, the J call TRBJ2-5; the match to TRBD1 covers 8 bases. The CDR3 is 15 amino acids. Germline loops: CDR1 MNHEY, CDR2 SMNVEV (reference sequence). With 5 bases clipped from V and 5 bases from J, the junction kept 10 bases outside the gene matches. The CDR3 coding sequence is TGTGCCAGCAGTAGACAGGGGTCGGTTTTGGAGACCCAGTACTTC. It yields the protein CASSRQGSVLETQYF.

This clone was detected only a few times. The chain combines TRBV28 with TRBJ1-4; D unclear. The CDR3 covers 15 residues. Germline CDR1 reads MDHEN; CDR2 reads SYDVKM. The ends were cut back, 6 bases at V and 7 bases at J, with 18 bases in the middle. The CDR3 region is CASSPYRRTVEKLFF. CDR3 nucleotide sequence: TGTGCCAGCAGCCCCTACCGACGTACGGTTGAAAAACTGTTTTTT.

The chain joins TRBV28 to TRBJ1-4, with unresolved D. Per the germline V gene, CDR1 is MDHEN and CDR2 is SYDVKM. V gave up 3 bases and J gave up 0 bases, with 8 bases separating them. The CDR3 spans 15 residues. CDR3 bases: TGTGCCAGCAGTTTTGGGATTGCAACTAATGAAAAACTGTTTTTT. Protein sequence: CASSFGIATNEKLFF.

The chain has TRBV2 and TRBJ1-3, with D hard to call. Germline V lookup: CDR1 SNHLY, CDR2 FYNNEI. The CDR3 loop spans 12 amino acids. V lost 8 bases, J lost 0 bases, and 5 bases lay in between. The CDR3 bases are TGTGCCAGCGGTCTCTCTGGAAACACCATATATTTT. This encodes CASGLSGNTIYF.

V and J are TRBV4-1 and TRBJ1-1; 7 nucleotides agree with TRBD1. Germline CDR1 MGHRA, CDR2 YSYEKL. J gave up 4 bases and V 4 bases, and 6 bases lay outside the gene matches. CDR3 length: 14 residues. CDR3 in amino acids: CASSRDRVFTEAFF. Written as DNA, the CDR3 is TGCGCCAGCAGCCGCGACAGGGTATTCACTGAAGCTTTCTTT.

In DNA form, the CDR3 reads TGCGCCAGCAGCTTAGAAGGGACTAGCAATCAGCCCCAGCATTTT. Translating gives CASSLEGTSNQPQHF. The chain combines TRBV5-1 with TRBJ1-5; TRBD1 is a possible D gene (5 bases). The germline gives CDR1 SGHRS, CDR2 YFSETQ. The CDR3 sequence is 15 residues long. Deletions cut 2 bases from V and 0 bases from J, with 9 bases between.

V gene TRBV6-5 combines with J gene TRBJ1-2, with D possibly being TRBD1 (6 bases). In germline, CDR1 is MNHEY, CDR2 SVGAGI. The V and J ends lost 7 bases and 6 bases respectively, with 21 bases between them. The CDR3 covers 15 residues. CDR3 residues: CASTESQGRNHGYTF. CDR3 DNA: TGTGCCAGCACCGAAAGTCAGGGGCGGAATCATGGCTACACCTTC.

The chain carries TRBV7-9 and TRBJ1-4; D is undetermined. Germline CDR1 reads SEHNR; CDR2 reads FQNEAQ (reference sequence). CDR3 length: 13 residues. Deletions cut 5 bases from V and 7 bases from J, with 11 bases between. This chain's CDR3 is CASSPSDSEKLFF. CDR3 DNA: TGTGCCAGCAGCCCCTCGGATTCTGAAAAACTGTTTTTT.

The DNA for the CDR3 is TGTGCCAGCAGCCCCCGCGGTGGGGGACTAGCCACCGAGCAGTACTTC. Protein sequence: CASSPRGGGLATEQYF. V is TRBV13 and J is TRBJ2-7; 9 positions agree with TRBD2. Germline CDR1 and CDR2: PRHDT and FYEKMQ (reference sequence). The ends lost 5 bases at V and 6 bases at J; junction bases unmatched: 14. This CDR3 has 16 amino acids.

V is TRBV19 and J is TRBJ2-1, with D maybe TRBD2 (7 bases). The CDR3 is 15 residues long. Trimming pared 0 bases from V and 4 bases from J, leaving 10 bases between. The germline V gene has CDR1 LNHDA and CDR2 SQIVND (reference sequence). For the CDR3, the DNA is TGTGCCAGTAGTATAGAAGGGGGGGTTTACAATGAGCAGTTCTTC. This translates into CASSIEGGVYNEQFF.